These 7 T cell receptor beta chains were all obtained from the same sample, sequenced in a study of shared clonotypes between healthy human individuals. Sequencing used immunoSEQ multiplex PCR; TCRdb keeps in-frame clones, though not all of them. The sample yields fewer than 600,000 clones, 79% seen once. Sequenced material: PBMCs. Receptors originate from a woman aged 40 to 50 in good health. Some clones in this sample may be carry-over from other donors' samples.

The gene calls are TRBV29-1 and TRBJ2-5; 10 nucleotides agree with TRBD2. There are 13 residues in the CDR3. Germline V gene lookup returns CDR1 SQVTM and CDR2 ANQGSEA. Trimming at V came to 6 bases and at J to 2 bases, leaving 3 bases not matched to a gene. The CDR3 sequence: CSVKREGQETQYF. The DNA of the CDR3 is TGCAGCGTCAAGCGGGAGGGGCAAGAGACCCAGTACTTC.

The DNA for the CDR3 is TGTGCCAGCAAAGGTAGCGGGAGGCGCACAGATACGCAGTATTTT. Its translation: CASKGSGRRTDTQYF. This rearrangement joins TRBV27 to TRBJ2-3; TRBD2 agrees at 10 bases. This CDR3 region has 15 residues. Per germline, CDR1 MNHEY and CDR2 SMNVEV (reference sequence). J lost 1 base, V lost 7 bases, and 5 bases had no gene match.

For the CDR3, the DNA is TGTGCCGCGGACGTAGGGAGGGGGAATCAGCCCCAGCATTTT. Its protein is CAADVGRGNQPQHF. The chain employs TRBV30 and TRBJ1-5, with D perhaps matching TRBD1 (6 bases). V dropped 8 bases and J dropped 4 bases, with 18 bases sitting between them. This CDR3 spans 14 amino acids. Germline CDR1 reads GTSNPN; CDR2 reads SVGIG (reference sequence).

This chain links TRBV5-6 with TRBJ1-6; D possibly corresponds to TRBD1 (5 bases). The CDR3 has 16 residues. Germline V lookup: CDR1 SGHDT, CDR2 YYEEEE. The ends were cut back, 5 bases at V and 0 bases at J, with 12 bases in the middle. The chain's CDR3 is CASRRDWSSYNSPLHF. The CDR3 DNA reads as TGTGCCAGCAGGCGGGACTGGAGCTCCTATAATTCACCCCTCCACTTT.

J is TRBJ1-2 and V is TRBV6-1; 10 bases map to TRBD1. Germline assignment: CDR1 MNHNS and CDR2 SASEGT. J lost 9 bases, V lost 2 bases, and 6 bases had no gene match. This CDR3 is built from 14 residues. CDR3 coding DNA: TGTGCCAGCAGTGAATTGGGGGGACAGGGGAGCTACACCTTC. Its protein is CASSELGGQGSYTF.

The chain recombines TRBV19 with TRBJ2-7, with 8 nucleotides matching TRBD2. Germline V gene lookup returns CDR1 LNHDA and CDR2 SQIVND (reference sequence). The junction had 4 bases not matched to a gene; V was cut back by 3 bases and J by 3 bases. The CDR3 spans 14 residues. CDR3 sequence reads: CASSIGTRVYEQYF. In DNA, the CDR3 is TGTGCCAGTAGTATTGGGACTAGGGTCTACGAGCAGTACTTC.

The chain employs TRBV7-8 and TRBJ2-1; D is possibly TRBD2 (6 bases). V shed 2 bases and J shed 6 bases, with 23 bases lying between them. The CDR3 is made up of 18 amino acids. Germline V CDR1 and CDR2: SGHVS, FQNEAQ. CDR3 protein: CASSLRMQGWGVSNEQFF. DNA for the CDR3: TGTGCCAGCAGCTTACGGATGCAGGGATGGGGGGTTAGCAATGAGCAGTTCTTC.